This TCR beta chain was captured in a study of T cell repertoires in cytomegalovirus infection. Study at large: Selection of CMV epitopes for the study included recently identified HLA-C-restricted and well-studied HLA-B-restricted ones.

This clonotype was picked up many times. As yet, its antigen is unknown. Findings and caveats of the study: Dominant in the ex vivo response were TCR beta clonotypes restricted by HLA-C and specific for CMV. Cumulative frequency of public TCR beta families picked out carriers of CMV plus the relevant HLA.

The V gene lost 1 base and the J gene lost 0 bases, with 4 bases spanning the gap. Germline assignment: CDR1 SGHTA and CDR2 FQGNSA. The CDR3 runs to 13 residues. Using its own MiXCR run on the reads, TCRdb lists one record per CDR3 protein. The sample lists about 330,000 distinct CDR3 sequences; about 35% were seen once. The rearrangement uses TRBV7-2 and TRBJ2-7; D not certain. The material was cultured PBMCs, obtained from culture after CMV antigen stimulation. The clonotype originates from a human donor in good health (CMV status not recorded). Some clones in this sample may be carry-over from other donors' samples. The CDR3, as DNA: TGTGCCAGCAGCTTAGACTACTCCTACGAGCAGTACTTC. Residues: CASSLDYSYEQYF.